A selection of T cell receptor beta chains follows, all from one sample in a study of regulatory T cells in long-lasting Graves disease. TCRdb reprocessed the multiplex PCR reads with MiXCR, giving one entry per CDR3 protein. The sample has some 250,000 distinct CDR3 sequences, 15% to 20% seen once. Sequences were derived from peripheral blood mononuclear cells (PBMCs), sampled at new diagnosis, from a patient treated with antithyroid drugs. These receptors were taken from a female donor with Graves disease. The CDR3 runs from the conserved cysteine through the conserved F or W. The D gene is left open where the match is weak. Only some rows state a clone size, as once, few, many or a class for expanded clones.

size	V	D	J	CDR3	DNA
many	TRBV30	.	TRBJ1-2	CAWRGGAGYGYTF	TGTGCCTGGAGAGGGGGGGCCGGCTATGGCTACACCTTC
many	TRBV9	.	TRBJ2-2	CASSVDEGAEYTGELFF	TGTGCCAGCAGCGTAGATGAGGGCGCGGAGTACACCGGGGAGCTGTTTTTT
many	TRBV5-4	.	TRBJ2-1	CASSTDLGEQFF	TGTGCCAGCAGCACAGACTTGGGTGAGCAGTTCTTC
many	TRBV11-2	.	TRBJ2-7	CASSPIRRESSYEQYF	TGTGCCAGCAGCCCCATCCGCAGGGAAAGCTCCTACGAGCAGTACTTC
many	TRBV7-6	.	TRBJ2-3	CASSPTLGTQYF	TGTGCCAGCAGCCCCACTCTTGGTACGCAGTATTTT
many	TRBV4-3	.	TRBJ2-3	CASSQTLASGTDTQYF	TGCGCCAGCAGCCAAACTCTAGCGTCAGGCACAGATACGCAGTATTTT
many	TRBV28	TRBD2	TRBJ2-1	CASSSWTSRAYNEQFF	TGTGCCAGCAGTTCCTGGACTAGTCGGGCCTACAATGAGCAGTTCTTC
many	TRBV12-3/TRBV12-4	.	TRBJ1-1	CASSLRSEAFF	TGTGCCAGCAGTTTGCGAAGTGAAGCTTTCTTT
many	TRBV18	.	TRBJ1-4	CASSLGTSEKLFF	TGTGCCAGCTCACTGGGGACTTCCGAAAAACTGTTTTTT
many	TRBV13	.	TRBJ2-5	CASSLGGTQETQYF	TGTGCCAGCAGCTTAGGGGGCACGCAAGAGACCCAGTACTTC
.	TRBV5-5	.	TRBJ2-1	CASSLDWSYNEQFF	TGTGCCAGCAGCCTGGACTGGTCCTACAATGAGCAGTTCTTC
many	TRBV7-2	TRBD1	TRBJ2-3	CASSSDRGADTQYF	TGTGCCAGCAGCTCTGACAGGGGTGCGGATACGCAGTATTTT
many	TRBV12-3/TRBV12-4	TRBD2	TRBJ2-7	CASSLGGRYEQYF	TGTGCCAGCAGTTTGGGCGGGAGATACGAGCAGTACTTC
.	TRBV2	TRBD1	TRBJ1-6	CASRLTGTGSPLHF	TGTGCCAGCAGACTCACCGGGACAGGTTCACCCCTCCACTTT
many	TRBV5-5	.	TRBJ2-3	CASSLQQRETQYF	TGTGCCAGCAGCTTACAACAACGGGAAACGCAGTATTTT
.	TRBV3-1	.	TRBJ1-1	CATTTTQHGTEAFF	TGTGCCACCACAACGACGCAGCATGGGACTGAAGCTTTCTTT
many	TRBV6-2/TRBV6-3	TRBD2	TRBJ2-5	CASSDSSGRAETQYF	TGTGCCAGCAGTGACTCTAGCGGGAGGGCGGAGACCCAGTACTTC
many	TRBV29-1	.	TRBJ2-3	CSVSDSSYTQYF	TGCAGCGTTTCAGACAGTTCATATACGCAGTATTTT
many	TRBV10-3	.	TRBJ1-4	CAISEGQGGEKLFF	TGTGCCATCAGTGAGGGGCAGGGTGGTGAAAAACTGTTTTTT
few	TRBV19	TRBD2	TRBJ2-7	CASKAAGVLGEQYF	TGTGCCAGTAAGGCGGCGGGAGTCCTGGGAGAGCAGTACTTC
.	TRBV7-9	TRBD1	TRBJ1-1	CASSLDRGSEAFF	TGTGCCAGCAGCTTAGACAGGGGATCTGAAGCTTTCTTT
many	TRBV6-1	TRBD2	TRBJ2-7	CASSIETSGSDEQYF	TGTGCCAGCAGTATAGAGACTAGCGGGAGCGACGAGCAGTACTTC
many	TRBV11-3	TRBD1	TRBJ2-2	CASRKGAPSELFF	TGTGCCAGCAGAAAGGGGGCCCCTTCGGAGCTGTTTTTT
.	TRBV2	TRBD1	TRBJ1-2	CASSGTGSGRQANYGYTF	TGTGCCAGCAGTGGGACAGGGTCGGGACGGCAAGCTAACTATGGCTACACCTTC
many	TRBV15	TRBD1	TRBJ2-7	CATSSGTGGIYEQYF	TGTGCCACCAGTTCCGGGACAGGGGGAATCTACGAGCAGTACTTC
many	TRBV28	.	TRBJ1-3	CASSGHSGNTIYF	TGTGCCAGCAGCGGCCACTCTGGAAACACCATATATTTT
.	TRBV19	.	TRBJ1-5	CASSIPGVRVNQPQHF	TGTGCCAGTAGTATTCCGGGGGTGAGGGTCAATCAGCCCCAGCATTTT
many	TRBV9	TRBD2	TRBJ2-1	CASSPSGSNYNEQFF	TGTGCCAGCAGCCCTAGCGGGAGTAACTACAATGAGCAGTTCTTC
many	TRBV2	.	TRBJ1-2	CASSSDNYGYTF	TGTGCCAGCAGCTCGGATAACTATGGCTACACCTTC
few	TRBV10-3	TRBD2	TRBJ2-1	CAIAGNAYNEQFF	TGTGCCATAGCGGGAAATGCCTACAATGAGCAGTTCTTC
.	TRBV19	.	TRBJ1-2	CASSIVVDSQGYTF	TGTGCCAGTAGTATTGTGGTTGACAGTCAAGGCTACACCTTC
many	TRBV3-1	TRBD2	TRBJ2-3	CASSHRGGRAPTDTQYF	TGTGCCAGCAGCCACCGCGGCGGGAGGGCCCCCACAGATACGCAGTATTTT
.	TRBV28	.	TRBJ2-1	CASGPFIVF	TGTGCCAGCGGACCCTTTATTGTCTTC
many	TRBV4-1	TRBD2	TRBJ2-7	CASSQDSAGAYEQYF	TGCGCCAGCAGCCAAGATTCGGCGGGGGCCTACGAGCAGTACTTC
few	TRBV5-1	.	TRBJ2-1	CASSLGPSVDEQFF	TGCGCCAGCAGCTTGGGCCCTAGCGTCGATGAGCAGTTCTTC
.	TRBV14	TRBD1	TRBJ2-2	CASSLYRGRGAGELFF	TGTGCCAGCAGCCTGTACAGGGGGCGTGGCGCCGGGGAGCTGTTTTTT
.	TRBV28	.	TRBJ2-7	CASSFPPETPGSEQYF	TGTGCCAGCAGTTTCCCCCCCGAGACACCAGGAAGTGAGCAGTACTTC
.	TRBV12-3/TRBV12-4	TRBD2	TRBJ2-1	CASSKLAGDGNEQFF	TGTGCCAGCAGTAAACTAGCGGGAGATGGCAATGAGCAGTTCTTC
many	TRBV29-1	.	TRBJ2-3	CSIPGTTSTDTQYF	TGCAGCATTCCCGGGACAACCAGCACAGATACGCAGTATTTT
many	TRBV14	.	TRBJ1-4	CASSQDGVFGMKGLFF	TGTGCCAGCAGCCAAGACGGGGTTTTTGGTATGAAAGGGCTGTTTTTT
few	TRBV6-1	.	TRBJ2-5	CASSQRGLGETQYF	TGTGCCAGCAGTCAAAGGGGGTTGGGAGAGACCCAGTACTTC
many	TRBV27	TRBD1	TRBJ2-1	CASFSPGTAYNEQFF	TGTGCCAGCTTCTCTCCCGGGACAGCCTACAATGAGCAGTTCTTC
few	TRBV11-3	TRBD2	TRBJ2-3	CASSRLGGIGDAQYF	TGTGCCAGCAGCAGATTGGGGGGGATCGGAGATGCGCAGTATTTT
.	TRBV5-1	TRBD1	TRBJ2-3	CASSKGQELGTDTQYF	TGCGCCAGCAGCAAAGGACAGGAGCTGGGCACAGATACGCAGTATTTT
many	TRBV24-1	.	TRBJ2-7	CATSDPLGGRDEQYF	TGTGCCACCAGTGATCCCCTGGGGGGAAGGGACGAGCAGTACTTC
many	TRBV13	TRBD1	TRBJ2-5	CASSLRIRQGVRETQYF	TGTGCCAGCAGCTTAAGGATTAGACAGGGGGTTCGAGAGACCCAGTACTTC
many	TRBV30	TRBD1	TRBJ1-5	CAWSGQGVHQPQHF	TGTGCCTGGAGTGGGCAGGGGGTTCACCAGCCCCAGCATTTT
.	TRBV19	.	TRBJ1-5	CASSPRGSGQPQHF	TGTGCCAGTTCCCCCAGGGGTTCGGGACAGCCCCAGCATTTT